The T cell receptor (beta chain) described here comes from a study of blood T cell repertoires in COVID-19. The germline V gene encodes CDR1 DFQATT and CDR2 SNEGSKA (reference sequence). The length of the CDR3 is 11 residues. V was shortened by 3 bases and J by 6 bases, with 7 bases between the two germline ends. Profiling relied on immunoSEQ multiplex PCR, and the TCRdb table lists in-frame clones only, not all of them. The profile shows 150,000 to 200,000 clones, around 85% of them singletons. Enrolment of Seattle patients took place during active infection, and they were followed longitudinally. The TCR originated in a woman of 80 years or more with COVID-19, enrolled during active disease. The source material was peripheral blood. V usage is TRBV20-1 and J usage is TRBJ2-3; D is possibly TRBD1 (5 bases). In nucleotides, the CDR3 is TGCAGTGCTAGCCCAGGGGATACGCAGTATTTT. Translation: CSASPGDTQYF.